The 8 T cell receptor beta chains below come from one sample, sequenced in a study of TIL therapy for anti-PD-1-resistant metastatic lung cancer. As for time point: pre-treatment sample, taken before nivolumab and TIL therapy. The immunoSEQ assay was v3. The method was immunoSEQ multiplex PCR; TCRdb's version includes in-frame clones alone and lacks a portion of them. The sample contains under 20,000 clones, over 60% of which appear only once. The sequencing used blood, collected at baseline. All receptors derive from a person between 30 and 80 years old with non-small cell lung cancer.

This rearrangement joins TRBV5-1 to TRBJ1-4; 7 bases are shared with TRBD1. This CDR3 comprises 14 residues. The trim removed 4 bases at V and 8 bases at J, leaving 8 bases unmatched. The germline CDR1 and CDR2 sequences are SGHRS and YFSETQ. Here the CDR3 reads CASSGGTVGEKLFF. The CDR3 bases are TGCGCCAGCAGCGGGGGGACAGTTGGAGAAAAACTGTTTTTT.

J is TRBJ2-7 and V is TRBV4-2; D is perhaps TRBD2 (6 bases). Germline-derived CDR1 and CDR2 are LGHNA and YNFKEQ. This CDR3 region has 15 residues. V lost 1 base and J lost 3, with 13 bases in between. The chain's CDR3 is CASSQGGDSGYEQYF. CDR3 DNA: TGTGCCAGCAGCCAAGGTGGAGATAGCGGCTACGAGCAGTACTTC.

This clone was observed once. The rearrangement uses TRBV30 and TRBJ1-2; D may be TRBD1 (5 bases). The V gene's germline CDR1 is GTSNPN and CDR2 SVGIG (reference sequence). The CDR3 loop spans 14 amino acids. Trimming shortened V by 3 bases and J by 3 bases, and 14 bases separated the two germline ends. For the CDR3, the DNA is TGTGCCTGGAGCTTCCCAGGGTATTACTATGGCTACACCTTC. This codes for CAWSFPGYYYGYTF.

This sequence joins TRBV5-5 and TRBJ1-1; 9 bases align to TRBD1. V shed 2 bases and J 5 bases; nucleotides not matched to a gene: 1. This CDR3 comprises 13 residues. Germline-derived CDR1 and CDR2 are SGHKS and YYEKEE (reference sequence). This CDR3 is CASSLGTGTEAFF. The CDR3 DNA follows: TGTGCCAGCAGCTTAGGGACAGGGACTGAAGCTTTCTTT.

The chain carries TRBV10-3 and TRBJ2-7, with D perhaps being TRBD1 or TRBD2 (6 bases each). CDR3 length: 14 residues. V was trimmed by 4 bases and J by 6 bases, leaving 16 bases between them. Germline V gene lookup returns CDR1 ENHRY and CDR2 SYGVKD. This CDR3 reads CAISGGAGMGEQYF. The CDR3 DNA sequence: TGTGCCATCAGTGGGGGGGCAGGGATGGGCGAGCAGTACTTC.

The J gene is TRBJ2-3, the V gene TRBV24-1; tentative D call: TRBD2 (6 bases). V was shortened by 3 bases and J by 1 base, with 13 bases between the two germline ends. The germline gives CDR1 KGHDR, CDR2 SFDVKD. The CDR3 is 16 residues long. The chain's CDR3 is CATSDARGTRTDTQYF. The DNA for the CDR3 is TGTGCCACCAGTGATGCCCGGGGGACCCGCACAGATACGCAGTATTTT.

This clone was seen a handful of times. The rearrangement links TRBV6-2 or TRBV6-3 to TRBJ1-6; 8 bases align to TRBD1. CDR1 and CDR2 from the germline V gene are MNHEY and SVGEGT. After removal of 4 bases from V and 7 bases from J, the junction contained 9 bases not matched to a gene. There are 16 residues in the CDR3. CDR3 loop: CASSSTRTGWNSPLHF. DNA for the CDR3: TGTGCCAGCAGTTCCACCCGGACAGGGTGGAATTCACCCCTCCACTTT.

This clone was detected a few times. The chain combines TRBV7-2 with TRBJ2-1, with TRBD1 matching over 12 bases. Germline V lookup: CDR1 SGHTA, CDR2 FQGNSA. The CDR3 runs to 18 residues. J was trimmed by 2 bases and V by 2 bases; bases with no gene match: 7. CDR3 protein: CASSLISGTGGAYNEQFF. CDR3 nucleotide sequence: TGTGCCAGCAGCTTAATCTCCGGGACAGGGGGCGCCTACAATGAGCAGTTCTTC.